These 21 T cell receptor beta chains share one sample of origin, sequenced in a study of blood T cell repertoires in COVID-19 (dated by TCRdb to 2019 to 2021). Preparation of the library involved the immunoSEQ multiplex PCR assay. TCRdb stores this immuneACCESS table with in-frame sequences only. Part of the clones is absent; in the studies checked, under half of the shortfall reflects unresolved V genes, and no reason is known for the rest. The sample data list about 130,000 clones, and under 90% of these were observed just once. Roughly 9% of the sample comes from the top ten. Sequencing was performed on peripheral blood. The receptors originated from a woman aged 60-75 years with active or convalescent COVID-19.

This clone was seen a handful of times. The DNA for the CDR3 is TGTGCCAGCAGCCCTTCGGGAGATCTAGCTAACTATGGCTACACCTTC. It is translated as CASSPSGDLANYGYTF. This rearrangement joins TRBV7-9 to TRBJ1-2; D is uncertain. CDR3 length: 16 amino acids. The germline gives CDR1 SEHNR, CDR2 FQNEAQ (reference sequence). V lost 5 bases to trimming and J lost 0 bases, with 16 bases between them.

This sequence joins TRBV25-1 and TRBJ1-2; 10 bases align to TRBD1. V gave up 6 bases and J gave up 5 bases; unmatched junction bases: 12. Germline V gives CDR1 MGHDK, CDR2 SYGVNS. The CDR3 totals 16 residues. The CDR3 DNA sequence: TGTGCCAGCAGCTATACCGGGACAGGGGACCGGTATGGCTACACCTTC. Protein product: CASSYTGTGDRYGYTF.

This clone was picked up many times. CDR3 residues: CASSRGTGMDEQFF. DNA for the CDR3: TGCGCCAGCAGCCGAGGGACAGGAATGGATGAGCAGTTCTTC. The chain recombines TRBV5-1 with TRBJ2-1; 8 positions agree with TRBD1. CDR3 size: 14 residues. After removal of 4 bases from V and 8 bases from J, the junction contained 8 bases not matched to a gene. The V gene's germline CDR1 is SGHRS and CDR2 YFSETQ.

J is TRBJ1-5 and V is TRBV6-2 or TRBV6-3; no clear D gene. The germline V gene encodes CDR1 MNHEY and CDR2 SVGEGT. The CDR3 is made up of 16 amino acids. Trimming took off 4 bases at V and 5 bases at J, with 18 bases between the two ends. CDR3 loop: CASSSGPRKIDQPQHF. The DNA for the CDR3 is TGTGCCAGCAGTTCGGGTCCCCGGAAGATCGATCAGCCCCAGCATTTT.

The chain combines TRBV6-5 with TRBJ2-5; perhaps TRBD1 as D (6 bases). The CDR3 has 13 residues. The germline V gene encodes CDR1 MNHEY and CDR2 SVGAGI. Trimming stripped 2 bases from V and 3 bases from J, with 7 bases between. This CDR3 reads CASSYAGEETQYF. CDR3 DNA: TGTGCCAGCAGTTACGCAGGGGAAGAGACCCAGTACTTC.

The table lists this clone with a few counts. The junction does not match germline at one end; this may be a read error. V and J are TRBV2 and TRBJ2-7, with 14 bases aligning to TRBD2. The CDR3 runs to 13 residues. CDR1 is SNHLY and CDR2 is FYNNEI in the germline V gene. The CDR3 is CASKLGTSGRVAF. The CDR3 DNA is TGTGCCAGCAAGCTCGGGACTAGCGGGAGAGTGGCCTTC.

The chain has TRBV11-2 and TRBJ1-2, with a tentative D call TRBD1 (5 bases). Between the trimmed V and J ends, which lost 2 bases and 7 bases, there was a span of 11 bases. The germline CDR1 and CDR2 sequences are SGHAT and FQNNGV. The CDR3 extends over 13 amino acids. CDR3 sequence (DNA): TGTGCCAGCAGCTTACAGGGTTCGTCTGGCTACACCTTC. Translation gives CASSLQGSSGYTF.

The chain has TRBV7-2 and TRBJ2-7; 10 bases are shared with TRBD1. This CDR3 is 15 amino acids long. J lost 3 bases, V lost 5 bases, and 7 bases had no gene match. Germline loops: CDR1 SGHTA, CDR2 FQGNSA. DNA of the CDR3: TGTGCCAGCAGCGACGCCCGGACAGGGGGCTACGAGCAGTACTTC. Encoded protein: CASSDARTGGYEQYF.

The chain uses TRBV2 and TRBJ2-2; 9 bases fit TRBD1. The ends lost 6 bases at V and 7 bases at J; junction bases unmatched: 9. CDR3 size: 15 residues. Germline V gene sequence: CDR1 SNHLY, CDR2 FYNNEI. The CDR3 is CASRVWDRDFGELFF. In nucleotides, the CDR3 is TGTGCCAGCAGAGTTTGGGACAGGGATTTCGGGGAGCTGTTTTTT.

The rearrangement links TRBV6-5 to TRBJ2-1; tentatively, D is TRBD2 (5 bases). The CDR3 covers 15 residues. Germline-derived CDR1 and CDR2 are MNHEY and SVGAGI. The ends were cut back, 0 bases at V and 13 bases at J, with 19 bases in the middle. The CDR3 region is CASSYSSVNYREQFF. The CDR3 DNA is TGTGCCAGCAGTTACTCGTCGGTCAATTATCGGGAACAGTTCTTC.

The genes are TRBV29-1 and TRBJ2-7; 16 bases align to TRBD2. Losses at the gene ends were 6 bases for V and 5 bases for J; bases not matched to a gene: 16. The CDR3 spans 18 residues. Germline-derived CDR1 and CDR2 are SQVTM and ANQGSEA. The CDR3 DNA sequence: TGCAGCGTGGTACCCGGGACTAGCGGGAGGGCCGTTAAAGACGAGCAGTACTTC. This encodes CSVVPGTSGRAVKDEQYF.

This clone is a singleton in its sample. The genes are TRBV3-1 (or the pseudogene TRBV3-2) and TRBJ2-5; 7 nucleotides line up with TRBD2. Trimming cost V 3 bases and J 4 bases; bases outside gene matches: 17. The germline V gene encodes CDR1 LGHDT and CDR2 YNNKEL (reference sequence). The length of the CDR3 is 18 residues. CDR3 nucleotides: TGTGCCAGCAGCCATGAACGTCCGGGGGAGGGCCCTCCAGAGACCCAGTACTTC. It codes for CASSHERPGEGPPETQYF.

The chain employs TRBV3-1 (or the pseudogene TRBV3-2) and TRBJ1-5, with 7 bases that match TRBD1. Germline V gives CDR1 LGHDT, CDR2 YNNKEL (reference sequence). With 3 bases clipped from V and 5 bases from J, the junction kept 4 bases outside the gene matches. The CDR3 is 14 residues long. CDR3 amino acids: CASSQGQNYQPQHF. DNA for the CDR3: TGTGCCAGCAGCCAGGGACAGAATTATCAGCCCCAGCATTTT.

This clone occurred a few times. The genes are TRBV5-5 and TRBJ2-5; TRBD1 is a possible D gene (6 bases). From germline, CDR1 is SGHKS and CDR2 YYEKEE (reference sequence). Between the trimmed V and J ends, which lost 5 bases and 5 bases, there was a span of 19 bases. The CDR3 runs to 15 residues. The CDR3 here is CASSFSGATGETQYF. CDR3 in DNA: TGTGCCAGCAGTTTTTCAGGGGCCACGGGGGAGACCCAGTACTTC.

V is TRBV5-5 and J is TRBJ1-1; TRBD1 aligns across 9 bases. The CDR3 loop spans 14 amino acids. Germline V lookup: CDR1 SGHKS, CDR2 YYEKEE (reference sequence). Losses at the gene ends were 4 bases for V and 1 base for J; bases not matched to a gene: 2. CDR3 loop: CASSGTGRNTEAFF. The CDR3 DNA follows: TGTGCCAGCAGCGGGACAGGGAGGAACACTGAAGCTTTCTTT.

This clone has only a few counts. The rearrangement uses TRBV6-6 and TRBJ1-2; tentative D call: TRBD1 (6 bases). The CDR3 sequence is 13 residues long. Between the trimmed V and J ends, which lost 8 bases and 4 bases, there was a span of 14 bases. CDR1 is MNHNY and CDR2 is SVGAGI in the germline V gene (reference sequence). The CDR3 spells CASGIQGAYGYTF. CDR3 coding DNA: TGTGCCAGCGGTATACAGGGAGCCTATGGCTACACCTTC.

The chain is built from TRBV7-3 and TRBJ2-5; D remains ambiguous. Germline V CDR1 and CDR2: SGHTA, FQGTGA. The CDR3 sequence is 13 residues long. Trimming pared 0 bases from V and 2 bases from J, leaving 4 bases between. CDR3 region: CASSLTPQETQYF. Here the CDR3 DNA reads TGTGCCAGCAGCTTAACCCCTCAAGAGACCCAGTACTTC.

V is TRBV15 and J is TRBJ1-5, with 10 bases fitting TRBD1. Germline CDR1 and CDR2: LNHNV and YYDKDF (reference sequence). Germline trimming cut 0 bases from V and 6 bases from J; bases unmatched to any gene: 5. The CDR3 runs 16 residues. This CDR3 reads CATSRDSGTGVQPQHF. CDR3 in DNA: TGTGCCACCAGCAGAGATTCCGGGACAGGGGTTCAGCCCCAGCATTTT.

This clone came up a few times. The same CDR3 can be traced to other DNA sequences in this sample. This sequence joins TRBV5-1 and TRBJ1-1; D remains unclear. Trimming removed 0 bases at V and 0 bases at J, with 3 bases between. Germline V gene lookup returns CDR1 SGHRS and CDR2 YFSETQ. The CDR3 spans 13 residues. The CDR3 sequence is CASSLAVNTEAFF. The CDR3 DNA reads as TGCGCCAGCAGCTTGGCAGTGAACACTGAAGCTTTCTTT.

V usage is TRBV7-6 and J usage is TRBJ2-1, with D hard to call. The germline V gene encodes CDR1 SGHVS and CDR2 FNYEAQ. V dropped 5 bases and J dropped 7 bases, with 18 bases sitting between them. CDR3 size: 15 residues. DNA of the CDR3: TGTGCCAGCAGCCCTCTAGTGAACAATTATAATGAGCAGTTCTTC. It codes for CASSPLVNNYNEQFF.

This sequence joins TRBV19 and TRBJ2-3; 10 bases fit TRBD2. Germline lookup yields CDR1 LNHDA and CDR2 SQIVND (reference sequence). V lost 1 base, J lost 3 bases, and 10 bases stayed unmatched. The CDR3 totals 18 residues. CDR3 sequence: CASSIVRLAGGKTDTQYF. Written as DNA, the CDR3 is TGTGCCAGTAGTATAGTCCGGTTAGCGGGAGGAAAAACAGATACGCAGTATTTT. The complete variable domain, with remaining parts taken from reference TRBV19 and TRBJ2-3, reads DGGITQSPKYLFRKEGQNVTLSCEQNLNHDAMYWYRQDPGQGLRLIYYSQIVNDFQKGDIAEGYSVSREKKESFPLTVTSAQKNPTAFYLCASSIVRLAGGKTDTQYFGPGTRLTVL.